These T cell receptor beta chains were read from a single sample in a study of metastatic and nonmetastatic thyroid tumors. TCRdb re-called the PCR reads with MiXCR. The table records about 15,000 clones, roughly a fifth of them present only once. What was sequenced was blood. Receptors were obtained from a female donor with papillary thyroid cancer or a benign thyroid nodule (not recorded which). Some clones in this sample may be carry-over from other donors' samples. CDR3s include the opening cysteine and the closing phenylalanine or tryptophan. A D gene is named only where the DNA matches it firmly. Not all rows give a size; the values are once, few, many and, for expanded clones, a class.

>NA|many|TRBV19|TRBJ2-3
CASYEFSTDTQYF
TGTGCCAGTTATGAGTTTAGCACAGATACGCAGTATTTT
>NA|many|TRBV5-8|TRBJ1-4
CASSLEERKNEKLFF
TGTGCCAGCAGCTTGGAAGAGAGGAAGAATGAAAAACTGTTTTTT
>TRBD2|many|TRBV20-1|TRBJ2-5
CSSGRAEETQYF
TGCAGTAGCGGGAGGGCTGAGGAGACCCAGTACTTC
>TRBD2|NA|TRBV11-2|TRBJ2-5
CASRRGLAGGETQYF
TGTGCCAGCAGGCGGGGACTAGCGGGAGGAGAGACCCAGTACTTC
>NA|NA|TRBV20-1|TRBJ2-3
CSANGGQLHGTDTQYF
TGCAGTGCTAACGGGGGACAGCTCCACGGCACAGATACGCAGTATTTT
>NA|many|TRBV5-6|TRBJ1-4
CASSPKNSEKLFF
TGTGCCAGCAGCCCCAAGAATTCTGAAAAACTGTTTTTT
>NA|many|TRBV5-1|TRBJ2-4
CASSLVEGDIQYF
TGCGCCAGCAGCTTGGTTGAGGGAGACATTCAGTACTTC
>NA|NA|TRBV9|TRBJ2-5
CASSAAGGGMETQYF
TGTGCCAGCAGCGCGGCAGGGGGAGGAATGGAGACCCAGTACTTC
>TRBD1|medium-sized|TRBV2|TRBJ1-2
CASSRTGGDGYTF
TGTGCCAGCAGTCGGACAGGGGGAGATGGCTACACCTTC
>TRBD1|medium-sized|TRBV6-1|TRBJ2-7
CASSEGLTGLSYEQYF
TGTGCCAGCAGTGAGGGGTTGACAGGGCTGTCCTACGAGCAGTACTTC
>TRBD2|many|TRBV7-6|TRBJ2-1
CASSPQAGGSYNEQFF
TGTGCCAGCAGCCCACAAGCGGGAGGGTCCTACAATGAGCAGTTCTTC
>NA|many|TRBV10-3|TRBJ2-7
CAANREERTQQYF
TGTGCCGCGAACCGGGAAGAACGTACCCAGCAGTACTTC
>NA|many|TRBV7-2|TRBJ2-7
CASSASFSGYEQYF
TGTGCCAGCAGCGCTAGCTTCTCGGGCTACGAGCAGTACTTC
>NA|few|TRBV28|TRBJ1-1
CAGLTRPVEAFF
TGTGCCGGGCTGACAAGGCCGGTTGAAGCTTTCTTT
>TRBD1|NA|TRBV11-1|TRBJ2-2
CASSLLGLRDRGTGELFF
TGTGCCAGCAGCTTATTGGGGTTGAGGGACAGGGGCACCGGGGAGCTGTTTTTT
>NA|medium-sized|TRBV12-3/TRBV12-4|TRBJ1-2
CASRRGGGSPRYTF
TGTGCCAGCAGAAGGGGGGGAGGGAGTCCTCGCTACACCTTC
>TRBD2|many|TRBV19|TRBJ2-1
CASSLEGLAVSYNEQFF
TGTGCCAGTAGCCTGGAGGGACTAGCGGTCTCCTACAATGAGCAGTTCTTC
>NA|medium-sized|TRBV27|TRBJ2-7
CASSLVMSGGLYEQYF
TGTGCCAGCAGTCTTGTGATGTCAGGTGGCTTGTACGAGCAGTACTTC
>TRBD2|NA|TRBV12-3/TRBV12-4|TRBJ2-1
CASSGLAGRNEQFF
TGTGCCAGCAGTGGACTAGCGGGGAGGAATGAGCAGTTCTTC
>NA|many|TRBV10-3|TRBJ1-5
CAISDPGDQPQHF
TGTGCCATCAGTGACCCCGGTGATCAGCCCCAGCATTTT
>NA|many|TRBV2|TRBJ2-3
CASSEAGAGHNTDTQYF
TGTGCCAGCAGTGAAGCAGGAGCGGGACATAACACAGATACGCAGTATTTT
>NA|many|TRBV9|TRBJ2-3
CASSDGTQDTQYF
TGTGCCAGCAGCGACGGGACCCAAGATACGCAGTATTTT
>NA|few|TRBV6-1|TRBJ1-2
CASRKTGYGYTF
TGTGCCAGCAGGAAGACAGGCTATGGCTACACCTTC
>TRBD2|medium-sized|TRBV12-3/TRBV12-4|TRBJ2-3
CASSRTRWDTQYF
TGTGCCAGCAGTCGGACTAGGTGGGATACGCAGTATTTT
>TRBD2|many|TRBV25-1|TRBJ2-1
CASSRVRETSEYNEQFF
TGTGCCAGCAGTAGAGTTCGGGAGACTAGCGAGTACAATGAGCAGTTCTTC
>TRBD1|few|TRBV6-5|TRBJ1-6
CASSSGTGVSPLHF
TGTGCCAGCAGTTCCGGGACAGGGGTTTCACCCCTCCACTTT
>NA|NA|TRBV6-1|TRBJ2-2
CASNRRNTGELFF
TGTGCCAGCAATCGGAGAAACACCGGGGAGCTGTTTTTT
>NA|few|TRBV12-3/TRBV12-4|TRBJ2-2
CATRPDITGELFF
TGTGCCACCAGGCCCGATATCACCGGGGAGCTGTTTTTT
>TRBD1|medium-sized|TRBV7-2|TRBJ2-1
CASSPGQQQFF
TGTGCCAGCAGCCCGGGACAGCAGCAGTTCTTC
>TRBD2|medium-sized|TRBV27|TRBJ2-1
CASSSGSMNEQFF
TGTGCCAGCAGTAGCGGGAGCATGAATGAGCAGTTCTTC
>TRBD1|NA|TRBV27|TRBJ2-2
CASSLSQGVDTGELFF
TGTGCCAGCAGTTTATCGCAGGGGGTGGACACCGGGGAGCTGTTTTTT
>NA|many|TRBV11-1|TRBJ2-7
CASSTRLVDVAGEQYF
TGTGCCAGCAGCACCCGCTTGGTAGACGTCGCCGGTGAGCAGTACTTC
>NA|few|TRBV6-2/TRBV6-3|TRBJ2-7
CASRHRDIRTYEQYF
TGTGCCAGCAGACACCGGGACATCAGAACCTACGAGCAGTACTTC
>NA|NA|TRBV19|TRBJ1-5
CASSILVQPQHF
TGTGCCAGTAGTATATTGGTTCAGCCCCAGCATTTT
>TRBD1|many|TRBV10-3|TRBJ1-6
CAISEEGAVYSPLHF
TGTGCCATCAGTGAGGAGGGGGCCGTTTATTCACCCCTCCACTTT
>NA|many|TRBV11-2|TRBJ1-1
CASSRGEEAEAFF
TGTGCCAGCAGCCGCGGGGAGGAGGCTGAAGCTTTCTTT
>TRBD1|medium-sized|TRBV10-3|TRBJ2-2
CAISVPGQGADTGELFF
TGTGCCATCAGTGTACCGGGACAGGGGGCCGACACCGGGGAGCTGTTTTTT
>NA|NA|TRBV5-1|TRBJ2-7
CASSLSGQQYF
TGCGCCAGCAGCTTGTCTGGGCAGCAGTACTTC
>NA|NA|TRBV7-6|TRBJ2-7
CASSLGGNSAEQYF
TGTGCCAGCAGCTTGGGCGGGAACTCGGCCGAGCAGTACTTC
>NA|many|TRBV7-2|TRBJ2-2
CASRISPARTTNTGELFF
TGTGCCAGCAGAATCTCACCCGCACGGACTACGAACACCGGGGAGCTGTTTTTT
>NA|medium-sized|TRBV6-1|TRBJ2-3
CASKTTPATDTQYF
TGTGCCAGCAAGACTACCCCGGCCACAGATACGCAGTATTTT
>NA|NA|TRBV2|TRBJ2-1
CASTTTGALPNEQFF
TGTGCCAGCACGACTACGGGAGCGCTTCCCAATGAGCAGTTCTTC
>NA|many|TRBV28|TRBJ1-4
CASSTGGGATNEKLFF
TGTGCCAGCAGTACCGGGGGGGGGGCTACTAATGAAAAACTGTTTTTT
>NA|many|TRBV11-2|TRBJ2-2
CASSSVDILSGELFF
TGTGCCAGCAGCTCCGTTGACATTTTGAGCGGGGAGCTGTTTTTT
>TRBD2|medium-sized|TRBV5-1|TRBJ2-1
CASSRTSGGDEQFF
TGCGCCAGCAGCAGGACTAGCGGGGGGGATGAGCAGTTCTTC
>TRBD2|many|TRBV6-5|TRBJ2-3
CASTSSQTSWATDTQYF
TGTGCCAGCACCTCATCTCAGACTAGCTGGGCCACAGATACGCAGTATTTT
>NA|NA|TRBV20-1|TRBJ2-2
CSATPLDYTNTGELFF
TGCAGTGCTACCCCCTTGGACTATACGAACACCGGGGAGCTGTTTTTT
>NA|medium-sized|TRBV11-2|TRBJ2-2
CASSLEPGANTGELFF
TGTGCCAGCAGCTTAGAACCGGGAGCGAACACCGGGGAGCTGTTTTTT